The clone carrying this T cell receptor beta chain has more than one count but fewer than ten. The data were obtained in a study of blood T cell repertoires in COVID-19. CDR1 and CDR2 (germline): SNHLY, FYNNEI. After removal of 3 bases from V and 8 bases from J, the junction contained 15 bases not matched to a gene. The CDR3 contains 17 residues. TCRdb's table, derived via immunoSEQ multiplex PCR, lists solely in-frame clones and lacks some. The table lists about 270,000 clones, about 89% of them singletons, with over 2% in the top ten. Those enrolled, adults aged 18 to 89 years, came from 25 or so US areas.

The rearrangement uses TRBV2 and TRBJ1-4; TRBD1 aligns across 7 bases. Sequenced material: PBMCs or T cells enriched from blood (not recorded which). The sequence was collected from a woman aged 18-30 years who had recovered from COVID-19. CDR3 protein: CASSDGSGGGGSEKLFF. Written as DNA, the CDR3 is TGTGCCAGCAGTGATGGTTCAGGGGGAGGTGGTAGCGAAAAACTGTTTTTT.